The TCR beta chain under discussion was sequenced for a study of T cell responses to AZD1222 COVID-19 vaccine. Trimming removed 3 bases at V and 9 bases at J, with 13 bases between. The CDR3 is made up of 13 amino acids. CDR1 is SGHTS, CDR2 YDEGEE, per germline. In the case of this clone: Its antigen is still unknown.

Only in-frame clones appear in the TCRdb table, and some are missing; sequencing was by immunoSEQ multiplex PCR. The profile covers approximately 89,000 clones, with 92% appearing a single time and around 5% taken by the ten largest. Study results and limitations: Most donors were white British and more were female, and clonal diversity was possibly underestimated. Close to half of spike-specific TCRs reportedly recognize unmutated variant regions.

Source: peripheral blood, taken on day 0 of AZD1222 vaccination. The clonotype originates from an adult in good health. V is TRBV5-8 and J is TRBJ1-5; the D is unclear. CDR3 amino acids: CASSWTEWTPQHF. CDR3 sequence (DNA): TGTGCCAGCAGCTGGACCGAGTGGACGCCCCAGCATTTT.